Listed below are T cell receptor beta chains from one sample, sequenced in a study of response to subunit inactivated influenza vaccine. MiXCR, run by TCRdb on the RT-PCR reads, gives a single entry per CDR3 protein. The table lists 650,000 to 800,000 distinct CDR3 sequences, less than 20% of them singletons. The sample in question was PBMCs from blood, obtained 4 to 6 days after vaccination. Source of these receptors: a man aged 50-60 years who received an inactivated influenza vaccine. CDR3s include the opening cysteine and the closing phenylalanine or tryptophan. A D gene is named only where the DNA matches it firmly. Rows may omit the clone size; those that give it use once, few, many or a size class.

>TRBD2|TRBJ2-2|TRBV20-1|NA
TGCAGTGCTCGGGACTACCACAACACCGGGGAGCTGTTTTTT
CSARDYHNTGELFF
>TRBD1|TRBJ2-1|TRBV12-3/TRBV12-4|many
TGTGCCAGCAGGTTCCTACCCGGGACAGGGCCCAATGAGCAGTTCTTC
CASRFLPGTGPNEQFF
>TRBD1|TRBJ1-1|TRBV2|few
TGTGCCAGTATAAAGCCGGGACAGGGATCGGGAACTGAAGCTTTCTTT
CASIKPGQGSGTEAFF
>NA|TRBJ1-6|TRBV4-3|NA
TGCGCCAGCAGCCAAGATTCTAGAGTTTATGGTTCACCCCTCCACTTT
CASSQDSRVYGSPLHF
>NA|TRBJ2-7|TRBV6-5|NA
TGTGCCAGCAGTTACCAGGCCAGCACCAACGAGCAGTACTTC
CASSYQASTNEQYF
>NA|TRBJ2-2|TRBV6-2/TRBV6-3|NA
TGTGCCAGCAGTCTAACGGGACTGACAAACACCGGGGAGCTGTTTTTT
CASSLTGLTNTGELFF
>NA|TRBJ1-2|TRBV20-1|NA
TGCAGTGCGACGGCATATGGCTACACCTTC
CSATAYGYTF
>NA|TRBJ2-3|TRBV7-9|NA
TGTGCCAGCAGCTTGTTCCACCCAGCGGACACGCAGTATTTT
CASSLFHPADTQYF
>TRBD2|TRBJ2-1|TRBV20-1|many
TGCAGTGCTAGGGTTGTCGCTAGCGGGAACAATGAGCAGTTCTTC
CSARVVASGNNEQFF
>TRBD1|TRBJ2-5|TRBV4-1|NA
TGCGCCAGCAGCCAATACAGGGGGCAAGAGACCCAGTACTTC
CASSQYRGQETQYF
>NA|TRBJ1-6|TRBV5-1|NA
TGCGCCAGCAGCTTTGGTACGGGGTCACCCCTCCACTTT
CASSFGTGSPLHF
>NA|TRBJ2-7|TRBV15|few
TGTGCCACCAGCAGAGATGTGGTGGGGAGAAGGGACGAGCAGTACTTC
CATSRDVVGRRDEQYF
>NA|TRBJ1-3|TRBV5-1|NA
TGCGCCAGCAGGATTGGCAGTGACGTCTCTGGAAACACCATATATTTT
CASRIGSDVSGNTIYF
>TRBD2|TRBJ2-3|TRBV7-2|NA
TGTGCCAGCAGCCCTCAAGCGGGGACCACAGATACGCAGTATTTT
CASSPQAGTTDTQYF
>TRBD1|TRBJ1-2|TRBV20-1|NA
TGCAGTGCTAGACAGGGGGGAGTCGATGGCTACACCTTC
CSARQGGVDGYTF
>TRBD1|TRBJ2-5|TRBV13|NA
TGTGCCAGCAGCTTAGGCGGGACAGGGGGTAAGACCCAGTACTTC
CASSLGGTGGKTQYF
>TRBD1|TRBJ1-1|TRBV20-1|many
TGCAGTGCAAGAGAGGGGGCGTACACTGAAGCTTTCTTT
CSAREGAYTEAFF
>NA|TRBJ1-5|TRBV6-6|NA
TGTGCCAGCAACACGGGGGACGGTCAGCCCCAGCATTTT
CASNTGDGQPQHF
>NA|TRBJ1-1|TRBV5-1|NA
TGCGCCAGCAGCTTCCCCGCGGGCACTGAAGCTTTCTTT
CASSFPAGTEAFF
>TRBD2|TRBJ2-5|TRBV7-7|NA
TGTGCCAGCAGCCCGGTAGCGGGAGGTCGGGAGACCCAGTACTTC
CASSPVAGGRETQYF
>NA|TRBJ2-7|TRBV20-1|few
TGCAGTGCTACAGGGGAAGGAAATATCTACGAGCAGTACTTC
CSATGEGNIYEQYF
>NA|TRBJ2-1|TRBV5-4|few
TGTGCCAGCAGCGGGGGCCGGACTAACAATGAGCAGTTCTTC
CASSGGRTNNEQFF
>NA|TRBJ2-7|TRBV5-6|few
TGTGCCAGCAGCTTGGTCAGGGGAATCTACGAGCAGTACTTC
CASSLVRGIYEQYF
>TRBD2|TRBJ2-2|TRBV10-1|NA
TGCGCCAGCAGTTGGAAACGGGGGGGCGTGAACACCGGGGAGCTGTTTTTT
CASSWKRGGVNTGELFF
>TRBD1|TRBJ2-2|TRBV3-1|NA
TGTGCCAGCAGCCCTCGACAGGGAAGTAGCACCGGGGAGCTGTTTTTT
CASSPRQGSSTGELFF
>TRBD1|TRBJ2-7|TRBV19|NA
TGTGCCAGTAGTTCACCGGGACAGGGGTACGACGAGCAGTACTTC
CASSSPGQGYDEQYF
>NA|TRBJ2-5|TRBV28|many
TGTGCCAGCAGTTTGGGTCGGACTTGGGCCCAGTACTTC
CASSLGRTWAQYF
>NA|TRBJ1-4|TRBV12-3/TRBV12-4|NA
TGTGCCAGCAGTCAGGACGTTAGTAATGAAAAACTGTTTTTT
CASSQDVSNEKLFF
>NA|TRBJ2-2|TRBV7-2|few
TGTGCCAGCAGCTTAGTTTCCCGGGTTACCGGGGAGCTGTTTTTT
CASSLVSRVTGELFF
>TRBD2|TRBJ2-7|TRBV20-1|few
TGCAGTGCGATACGGGGGACTAGCGGGAGTTCTGTATACGAGCAGTACTTC
CSAIRGTSGSSVYEQYF
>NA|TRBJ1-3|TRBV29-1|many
TGCAGCGTCGAAACGGGACGGACCTCTGGAAACACCATATATTTT
CSVETGRTSGNTIYF
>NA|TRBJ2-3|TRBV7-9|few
TGTGCCAGCAGCTTGATCGAGGCAGATACGCAGTATTTT
CASSLIEADTQYF
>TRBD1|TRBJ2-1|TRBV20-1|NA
TGCAGTGCTGGGGACAGGAGGGGGTACAATGAGCAGTTCTTC
CSAGDRRGYNEQFF
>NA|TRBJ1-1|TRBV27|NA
TGTGCCAGCAGTTTATTTTGGGATCTGAACACTGAAGCTTTCTTT
CASSLFWDLNTEAFF
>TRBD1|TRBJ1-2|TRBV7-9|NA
TGTGCCAGCAGCTCGACAGGGATTGCTTTTGGCTACACCTTC
CASSSTGIAFGYTF
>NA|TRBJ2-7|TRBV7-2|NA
TGTGCCAGCAGCTTAGGACGGCACTACGAGCAGTACTTC
CASSLGRHYEQYF
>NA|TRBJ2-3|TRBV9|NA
TGTGCCAGCAGCGTAGCCCTCCTCACAGATACGCAGTATTTT
CASSVALLTDTQYF
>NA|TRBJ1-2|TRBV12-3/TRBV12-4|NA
TGTGCCAGCAGTTTGAACAGCTGGGGGATAAGGACCTTC
CASSLNSWGIRTF
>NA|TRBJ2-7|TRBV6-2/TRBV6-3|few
TGTGCCAGCAGTTACTTTATCCAGGGGCCCTACGAGCAGTACTTC
CASSYFIQGPYEQYF
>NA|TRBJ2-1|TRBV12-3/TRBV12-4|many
TGTGCCAGCAGAACAGGTAGTGAGCAGTTCTTC
CASRTGSEQFF
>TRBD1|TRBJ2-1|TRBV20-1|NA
TGCAGTGCTAGTCCTCCAGGGGGCTACAATGAGCAGTTCTTC
CSASPPGGYNEQFF
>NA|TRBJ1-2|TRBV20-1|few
TGCAGTGCTAGGGGGCAGCCGGATAACTATGGCTACACCTTC
CSARGQPDNYGYTF
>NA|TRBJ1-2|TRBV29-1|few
TGCAGCGTTGAAGTGTCAAGGAGTCACTATGGCTACACCTTC
CSVEVSRSHYGYTF
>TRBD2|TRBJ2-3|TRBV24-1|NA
TGTGCCACCAGTGATGCCTTACTAGCGGGGGGGCCTGCAGATACGCAGTATTTT
CATSDALLAGGPADTQYF
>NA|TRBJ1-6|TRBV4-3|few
TGCGCCAGCAGCCAAGATATTGGGGGAGGGAATAATTCACCCCTCCACTTT
CASSQDIGGGNNSPLHF
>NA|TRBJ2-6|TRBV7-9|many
TGTGCCAACAGCTTACTGGGAAGTCATGGGGCCAACGTCCTGACTTTC
CANSLLGSHGANVLTF
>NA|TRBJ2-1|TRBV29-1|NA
TGCAGCGTTGAGGACGGAGGGGGCAATGAGCAGTTCTTC
CSVEDGGGNEQFF
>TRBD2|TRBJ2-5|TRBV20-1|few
TGCAGTGCCCCGACTAGCATGGAGACCCAGTACTTC
CSAPTSMETQYF
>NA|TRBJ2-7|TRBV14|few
TGTGCCAGCAGCCAAGCACAGGAGTTCGAGCAGTACTTC
CASSQAQEFEQYF
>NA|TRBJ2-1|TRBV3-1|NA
TGTGCCAGCAGATCCCAGTGGGGAACGTACAATGAGCAGTTCTTC
CASRSQWGTYNEQFF
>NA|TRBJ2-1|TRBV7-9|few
TGTGCCAGCAGCTTAGGGCGTTGGGGAGGCAATGAGCAGTTCTTC
CASSLGRWGGNEQFF
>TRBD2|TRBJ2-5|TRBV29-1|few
TGCAGCGTCCTAGCGGGGGACCAAGAGACCCAGTACTTC
CSVLAGDQETQYF
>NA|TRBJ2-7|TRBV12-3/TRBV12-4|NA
TGTGCCAGCAGCCCGGCGTGGTACGAGCAGTACTTC
CASSPAWYEQYF
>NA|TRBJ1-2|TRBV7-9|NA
TGTGCCAGCAGCCAACCACAGGGTAGGCAAGGCTACACCTTC
CASSQPQGRQGYTF
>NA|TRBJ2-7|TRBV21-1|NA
TGTGCCAGCAGCAAAGGGTGGCTGCGCGAGCAGTACTTC
CASSKGWLREQYF
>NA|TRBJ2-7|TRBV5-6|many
TGTGCCAGCAGCTCGGCGCGGTACGAGCAGTACTTC
CASSSARYEQYF
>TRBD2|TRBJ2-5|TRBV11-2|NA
TGTGCCAGCAGCTTAATCGGGAGGGCACAAGAGACCCAGTACTTC
CASSLIGRAQETQYF
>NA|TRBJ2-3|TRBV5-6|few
TGTGCCAGCAGGCAGCAGGACATGACAGATACGCAGTATTTT
CASRQQDMTDTQYF
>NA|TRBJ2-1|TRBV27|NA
TGTGCCAGCAGTAGACCCGGGGGAAGCTCCTACAATGAGCAGTTCTTC
CASSRPGGSSYNEQFF
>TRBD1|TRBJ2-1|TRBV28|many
TGTGCCAGCAAACCCACAGGGGGCGCTTACAATGAGCAGTTCTTC
CASKPTGGAYNEQFF